Below, 15 T cell receptor beta chains from the same sample are listed, as sequenced in a study of early T cells in non-severe SARS-CoV-2 infection. MiXCR, run by TCRdb on the 5' RACE reads, gives a single entry per CDR3 protein. The repertoire holds about 61,000 distinct CDR3 sequences, with about 11% as singletons. The sample was whole blood, taken at baseline. The receptors derive from an adult who was a healthcare worker with PCR-confirmed SARS-CoV-2 infection or an uninfected control (not recorded which). The donor label of this sample is uncertain.

J is TRBJ1-4 and V is TRBV7-9, with 9 bases fitting TRBD1. Per germline, CDR1 SEHNR and CDR2 FQNEAQ (reference sequence). The CDR3 has 15 amino acids. The V and J ends lost 5 bases and 6 bases, in that order; junction bases with no gene match: 7. The CDR3 spells CASSTQGARYEKLFF. The DNA of the CDR3 is TGTGCCAGCAGCACACAGGGGGCGCGGTATGAAAAACTGTTTTTT.

This clonotype came up many times. This chain uses TRBV7-9 with TRBJ2-1, with a weak D call TRBD2 (6 bases). The CDR3 length is 19 residues. V was cut by 4 bases and J by 7 bases, with 29 bases left in between. Per the germline V gene, CDR1 is SEHNR and CDR2 is FQNEAQ (reference sequence). The CDR3 coding sequence is TGTGCCAGCAGCTCGCCAGGATACCCCCCACCGGGGGTCCTAAATGAGCAGTTCTTC. As protein: CASSSPGYPPPGVLNEQFF.

The chain combines TRBV2 with TRBJ1-1; TRBD1 agrees at 7 bases. Germline V lookup: CDR1 SNHLY, CDR2 FYNNEI. This CDR3 is built from 11 residues. V dropped 4 bases and J dropped 11; count of bases not matched to a gene: 4. The CDR3 bases are TGTGCCAGCAGTGGACAGGGTAGGGCTTTCTTT. Encoded protein: CASSGQGRAFF.

In this sample, this clonotype turned up a few times. This chain connects TRBV25-1 to TRBJ2-1, with 9 bases that match TRBD1. The CDR3 length is 15 residues. In germline, CDR1 is MGHDK, CDR2 SYGVNS. After removal of 6 bases from V and 8 bases from J, the junction contained 11 bases not matched to a gene. Here the CDR3 DNA reads TGTGCCAGCAGCTCCTCCCGGGACAGGGTGTATGAGCAGTTCTTC. Protein product: CASSSSRDRVYEQFF.

Ten or more counts support this clonotype. The chain employs TRBV3-1 and TRBJ1-3, with D unresolved. This CDR3 is built from 17 residues. The germline V gene has CDR1 LGHDT and CDR2 YNNKEL (reference sequence). V was pared by 2 bases and J by 1 base, with 15 bases between. The CDR3 DNA follows: TGTGCCAGCAGCCAAAGGGTCCTTTCTCGGTCTGGAAACACCATATATTTT. Encoded protein: CASSQRVLSRSGNTIYF.

Details on this clonotype: A much larger clone differs by one base, so this may be a read error. This likely comes from a read error, as the CDR3 has no conserved phenylalanine or tryptophan at its end. CDR3 region: CARRAETQYS. The CDR3 DNA reads as TGTGCCAGAAGGGCGGAGACCCAGTACTCC. The gene calls are TRBV27 and TRBJ2-5; D remains ambiguous. The CDR3 is 10 residues long. Germline assignment: CDR1 MNHEY and CDR2 SMNVEV (reference sequence). V lost 9 bases and J lost 5, with 7 bases in between.

The chain is built from TRBV10-2 and TRBJ1-2, with a tentative D call TRBD1 (5 bases). This CDR3 region has 15 residues. Germline-derived CDR1 and CDR2 are WSHSY and SAAADI. V was trimmed by 3 bases and J by 2 bases, leaving 13 bases between them. This CDR3 reads CASSDGARANYGYTF. The DNA of the CDR3 is TGCGCCAGCAGTGATGGGGCGCGTGCCAACTATGGCTACACCTTC.

This clonotype was counted at least ten times. The chain links TRBV7-9 to TRBJ2-1, with 8 bases aligning to TRBD2. V dropped 2 bases and J dropped 2; count of bases not matched to a gene: 5. The CDR3 covers 16 residues. CDR1 and CDR2 from the germline V gene are SEHNR and FQNEAQ (reference sequence). CDR3 coding DNA: TGTGCCAGCAGCTTATATTCGGGGGGGACCTACAATGAGCAGTTCTTC. It yields the protein CASSLYSGGTYNEQFF.

The gene calls are TRBV6-5 and TRBJ2-4, with 7 bases identical to TRBD1. The V and J ends lost 11 bases and 0 bases, in that order; junction bases with no gene match: 19. CDR1 is MNHEY, CDR2 SVGAGI, per germline. The CDR3 loop spans 18 amino acids. The DNA for the CDR3 is TGTGCCCCCAGGGTGGGACAGACGCTTACCCTAGCCAAAAACATTCAGTACTTC. Its translation: CAPRVGQTLTLAKNIQYF.

This clonotype was seen many times. V is TRBV20-1 and J is TRBJ1-5; the match to TRBD1 covers 10 bases. Trimming removed 3 bases from V and 4 bases from J; junction bases left unmatched: 6. CDR3 length: 15 amino acids. Germline assignment: CDR1 DFQATT and CDR2 SNEGSKA (reference sequence). CDR3 in amino acids: CSASLGQGGNQPQHF. The CDR3 DNA reads as TGCAGTGCTAGCCTCGGACAGGGGGGGAATCAGCCCCAGCATTTT.

This clonotype was recorded at least ten times. The chain uses TRBV7-6 and TRBJ2-2; D may be TRBD1 (5 bases). The CDR3 extends over 16 amino acids. Per the germline V gene, CDR1 is SGHVS and CDR2 is FNYEAQ. Trimming shortened V by 5 bases and J by 1 base, and 14 bases separated the two germline ends. For the CDR3, the DNA is TGTGCCAGCAGCCTGAGACAGAAAGAGAACACCGGGGAGCTGTTTTTT. The encoded protein is CASSLRQKENTGELFF. The full variable domain, its missing parts supplied by reference TRBV7-6 and TRBJ2-2, is GAGVSQSPRYKVTKRGQDVALRCDPISGHVSLYWYRQALGQGPEFLTYFNYEAQQDKSGLPNDRFSAERPEGSISTLTIQRTEQRDSAMYRCASSLRQKENTGELFFGEGSRLTVL.

This clonotype was counted many times. The rearrangement joins TRBV12-3 or TRBV12-4 to TRBJ2-1; TRBD2 matches 9 bases. J was trimmed by 7 bases and V by 0 bases; bases with no gene match: 7. The CDR3 covers 16 residues. The chain's CDR3 is CASSLAMSGGRNEQFF. The CDR3, as DNA: TGTGCCAGCAGTTTAGCGATGAGCGGGGGGAGGAATGAGCAGTTCTTC.

The chain is built from TRBV7-9 and TRBJ2-4; TRBD1 matches 7 bases. This CDR3 is built from 11 residues. Germline CDR1 is SEHNR and CDR2 is FQNEAQ (reference sequence). The trim removed 4 bases at V and 11 bases at J, leaving 2 bases unmatched. The CDR3 DNA is TGTGCCAGCAGCTCGGACAGGCTTCAGTACTTC. It encodes CASSSDRLQYF.

This clonotype was seen a few times. The chain joins TRBV25-1 to TRBJ1-4; D may be TRBD1 (6 bases). Deletions cut 8 bases from V and 2 bases from J, with 30 bases between. The CDR3 contains 20 residues. The germline CDR1 and CDR2 sequences are MGHDK and SYGVNS. CDR3 loop: CASEPRRAGAHEGTNEKLFF. The CDR3 DNA is TGTGCCAGCGAGCCCCGCCGCGCAGGGGCCCATGAGGGGACTAATGAAAAACTGTTTTTT.

The chain has TRBV7-2 and TRBJ2-5; D gene ambiguous. The CDR3 runs 14 residues. Germline V gene data show CDR1 as SGHTA and CDR2 as FQGNSA. The ends were cut back, 3 bases at V and 2 bases at J, with 10 bases in the middle. CDR3 amino acids: CASSFTQLQETQYF. CDR3 DNA sequence: TGTGCCAGCAGCTTTACTCAGTTGCAAGAGACCCAGTACTTC.